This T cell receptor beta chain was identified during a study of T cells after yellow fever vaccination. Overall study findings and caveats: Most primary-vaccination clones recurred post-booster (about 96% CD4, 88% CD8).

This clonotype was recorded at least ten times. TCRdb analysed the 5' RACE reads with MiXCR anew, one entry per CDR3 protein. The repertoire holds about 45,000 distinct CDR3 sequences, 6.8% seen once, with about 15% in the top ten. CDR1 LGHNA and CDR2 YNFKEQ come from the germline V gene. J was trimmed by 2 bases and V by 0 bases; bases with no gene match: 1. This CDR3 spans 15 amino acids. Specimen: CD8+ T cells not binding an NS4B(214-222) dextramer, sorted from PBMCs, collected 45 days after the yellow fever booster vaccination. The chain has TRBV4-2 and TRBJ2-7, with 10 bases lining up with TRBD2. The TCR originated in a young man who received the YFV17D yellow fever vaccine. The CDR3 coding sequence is TGTGCCAGCAGCCAAGAAGCGGGAGGGCCCTACGAGCAGTACTTC. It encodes CASSQEAGGPYEQYF.